The 7 T cell receptor beta chains given below trace back to one sample, sequenced in a study of identical twins. TCRdb re-analysed the 5' RACE reads in MiXCR, keeping a single row per CDR3 protein. The table has around 240,000 distinct CDR3 sequences, about 7% seen once. The same specimen was also included in a second study, on yellow fever vaccine responses in identical twins.

Sequenced material: memory (CD45RO+) T cells sorted from blood. The receptors stem from a young woman in good health.

This clonotype has a count of ten or more. V is TRBV5-1 and J is TRBJ2-2, with 13 positions matching TRBD2. CDR1 SGHRS and CDR2 YFSETQ come from the germline V gene. Trimming removed 1 base from V and 5 bases from J; junction bases left unmatched: 8. The CDR3 spans 18 residues. The CDR3 bases are TGCGCCAGCAGCTTGTGGACTAGCGGGAGTCCCAGAACCGGGGAGCTGTTTTTT. It yields the protein CASSLWTSGSPRTGELFF.

This clonotype appeared many times. The rearrangement joins TRBV12-3 or TRBV12-4 to TRBJ1-2, with D unclear. This CDR3 has 14 amino acids. V shed 5 bases and J shed 4 bases, with 14 bases lying between them. CDR3 protein: CASSLGSSSYGYTF. The CDR3 nucleotides are TGTGCCAGCAGTCTGGGGAGCTCATCCTATGGCTACACCTTC.

In this sample, this clonotype turned up many times. The rearrangement links TRBV11-2 to TRBJ2-5; a possible D gene is TRBD1 (6 bases). Germline assignment: CDR1 SGHAT and CDR2 FQNNGV. The CDR3 consists of 14 residues. The V gene lost 7 bases and the J gene lost 5 bases, with 17 bases spanning the gap. The CDR3 region has the DNA TGTGCCAGCACAACCACAGGGATGGGGGAGACCCAGTACTTC. Encoded protein: CASTTTGMGETQYF.

The rearrangement links TRBV9 to TRBJ1-1, with 7 nucleotides matching TRBD1. The CDR3 is made up of 15 amino acids. The trim removed 2 bases at V and 1 base at J, leaving 5 bases unmatched. Germline CDR1 and CDR2: SGDLS and YYNGEE. For the CDR3, the DNA is TGTGCCAGCAGCGTTGGACAGGAGTGGAACACTGAAGCTTTCTTT. Encoded protein: CASSVGQEWNTEAFF.

The rearrangement joins TRBV3-1 to TRBJ1-3, with unresolved D. Trimming stripped 1 base from V and 0 bases from J, with 7 bases between. Germline CDR1 is LGHDT and CDR2 is YNNKEL (reference sequence). The CDR3 contains 15 residues. CDR3 sequence reads: CASSQVHSSGNTIYF. The CDR3 nucleotides read TGTGCCAGCAGCCAAGTCCACAGCTCTGGAAACACCATATATTTT.

The chain recombines TRBV12-5 with TRBJ2-1; D might be TRBD1 (5 bases). CDR1 is LGHNT, CDR2 FRNRAP, per germline. V gave up 6 bases and J gave up 13 bases, with 16 bases separating them. This CDR3 has 12 amino acids. CDR3 sequence (DNA): TGTGCTAGTGGCCCCGACAGCATAGGACAGTTCTTC. Its protein is CASGPDSIGQFF.

The chain employs TRBV3-1 and TRBJ2-2; D might be TRBD2 (5 bases). CDR3 length: 15 residues. V was cut by 4 bases and J by 0 bases, with 9 bases left in between. Germline CDR1 is LGHDT and CDR2 is YNNKEL (reference sequence). CDR3 DNA sequence: TGTGCCAGCAGCCTGCGGGTCCCGAACACCGGGGAGCTGTTTTTT. Protein: CASSLRVPNTGELFF.